The rows below give T cell receptor beta chains drawn from one sample of a study of sequential checkpoint blockade in melanoma. Clones were sequenced by immunoSEQ multiplex PCR, and TCRdb holds only the in-frame ones, with some missing. Of some 6,200 clones listed, approximately 26% are singletons. Sequencing used tumor tissue (inferred from file names), obtained from a patient given nivolumab and ipilimumab in sequence. Receptors originate from a human donor with melanoma. Each CDR3 is given without its conserved first and last residue. The order of the fields is V gene, J gene, CDR3 protein.

v_call: TRBV9
j_call: TRBJ2-5
cdr3_aa: ASSPDSGRGETQY

v_call: TRBV19
j_call: TRBJ1-3
cdr3_aa: ASSPTGSPGNTIY

v_call: TRBV19
j_call: TRBJ2-3
cdr3_aa: ASSIGGSLSDTQY

v_call: TRBV5-1
j_call: TRBJ2-3
cdr3_aa: ASSIGPGQGLDTQY

v_call: TRBV23-1
j_call: TRBJ2-5
cdr3_aa: ASSQDHRGNQETQY

v_call: TRBV5-1
j_call: TRBJ1-2
cdr3_aa: ASSYRTGEGYGYT

v_call: TRBV19
j_call: TRBJ1-5
cdr3_aa: ASSWGSGQPQH

v_call: TRBV4-1
j_call: TRBJ2-1
cdr3_aa: ASSQPDNQADNEQF

v_call: TRBV10-2
j_call: TRBJ1-1
cdr3_aa: ASRKTGYTEAF

v_call: TRBV6-8
j_call: TRBJ2-3
cdr3_aa: ASSYFGLAGSPQY

v_call: TRBV19
j_call: TRBJ2-3
cdr3_aa: ASMAGLAGVGTQY

v_call: TRBV1
j_call: TRBJ2-1
cdr3_aa: ASTLSFVALTYNEQF

v_call: TRBV19
j_call: TRBJ2-3
cdr3_aa: ASSIRRGGTDTQY

v_call: TRBV9
j_call: TRBJ2-2
cdr3_aa: ASSVGPLGAGETGELF

v_call: TRBV19
j_call: TRBJ1-2
cdr3_aa: ASSIERGDNYGYT

v_call: TRBV11-3
j_call: TRBJ1-3
cdr3_aa: ASSLKMDPTSGNTIY

v_call: TRBV11-3
j_call: TRBJ2-1
cdr3_aa: ASSRGRSSYNEQF

v_call: TRBV19
j_call: TRBJ2-1
cdr3_aa: ASSIGKRGSGRASSYNEQF

v_call: TRBV11-3
j_call: TRBJ1-3
cdr3_aa: ASSLGEGAYTIY

v_call: TRBV11-3
j_call: TRBJ1-2
cdr3_aa: ASSPFDSSINYGYT

v_call: TRBV19
j_call: TRBJ2-7
cdr3_aa: ASSIGQGATYEQY

v_call: TRBV12-5
j_call: TRBJ2-2
cdr3_aa: ASGALAGGAATGELF

v_call: TRBV18
j_call: TRBJ1-5
cdr3_aa: ASSPVRVSDQPQH

v_call: TRBV16
j_call: TRBJ2-5
cdr3_aa: ASSQTPGLQTQY